These 13 T cell receptor beta chains came from one sample sequenced in a study of cytomegalovirus exposure and HLA in healthy donors. Profiling relied on immunoSEQ multiplex PCR, and the TCRdb table lists in-frame clones only, not all of them. Among about 330,000 clones listed, roughly 87% were seen once. The sequenced material came from PBMCs. The receptors were gathered from a woman aged 25 to 39 in good health and CMV-seropositive.

This chain uses TRBV28 with TRBJ2-2; TRBD1 matches at 7 bases. Germline lookup yields CDR1 MDHEN and CDR2 SYDVKM. Trimming at V came to 6 bases and at J to 7 bases, leaving 2 bases not matched to a gene. CDR3 length: 12 residues. In nucleotides, the CDR3 is TGTGCCAGCAGAGGACAGGTCGGGGAGCTGTTTTTT. Translated, it gives CASRGQVGELFF.

The chain links TRBV27 to TRBJ1-1; D gene uncertain. Germline values: CDR1 MNHEY, CDR2 SMNVEV (reference sequence). This CDR3 is 14 amino acids long. V was cut by 2 bases and J by 1 base, with 8 bases left in between. CDR3: CASSLGQPNTEAFF. The DNA of the CDR3 is TGTGCCAGCAGTTTAGGCCAACCGAACACTGAAGCTTTCTTT.

This rearrangement joins TRBV28 to TRBJ2-1, with 9 positions matching TRBD2. The junction had 6 bases not matched to a gene; V was cut back by 3 bases and J by 12 bases. The CDR3 consists of 13 residues. The germline gives CDR1 MDHEN, CDR2 SYDVKM. CDR3: CASSLREGLVQFF. Written as DNA, the CDR3 is TGTGCCAGCAGTTTGCGGGAGGGCCTAGTGCAGTTCTTC.

The chain employs TRBV6-6 and TRBJ2-7; no firm D call. Germline CDR1 MNHNY, CDR2 SVGAGI (reference sequence). Deletions cut 5 bases from V and 3 bases from J, with 20 bases between. The CDR3 totals 16 residues. The DNA for the CDR3 is TGTGCCAGCAGTACCCACCGAGACAAACAATACTACGAGCAGTACTTC. Its translation: CASSTHRDKQYYEQYF.

The chain uses TRBV30 and TRBJ1-2; 12 nucleotides line up with TRBD1. CDR3 length: 14 amino acids. The trim removed 1 base at V and 8 bases at J, leaving 5 bases unmatched. Germline values: CDR1 GTSNPN, CDR2 SVGIG (reference sequence). CDR3 DNA sequence: TGTGCCTGGAGTGGGGGACAGGGGGCTTTAGGCTACACCTTC. Its translation is CAWSGGQGALGYTF.

This clone has more than one count but fewer than ten. The V gene is TRBV19, the J gene TRBJ2-7; D remains ambiguous. This CDR3 contains 13 residues. Germline V gene lookup returns CDR1 LNHDA and CDR2 SQIVND (reference sequence). V was trimmed by 2 bases and J by 0 bases, leaving 5 bases between them. CDR3 in DNA: TGTGCCAGTAGTATATCCATCTCCTACGAGCAGTACTTC. Amino acid sequence: CASSISISYEQYF.

As concerns this clone: Other DNA sequences in this specimen translate into the identical CDR3. The gene calls are TRBV15 and TRBJ2-7; 7 nucleotides align to TRBD2. CDR3 length equals 14 residues. Germline assignment: CDR1 LNHNV and CDR2 YYDKDF (reference sequence). The junction had 0 bases not matched to a gene; V was cut back by 1 base and J by 0 bases. CDR3 sequence reads: CATSRGGSSYEQYF. As DNA, the CDR3 is TGTGCCACCAGCAGAGGCGGGAGCTCCTACGAGCAGTACTTC.

V gene TRBV27 combines with J gene TRBJ1-1; D is uncertain. CDR1 and CDR2 from the germline V gene are MNHEY and SMNVEV (reference sequence). The ends were cut back, 6 bases at V and 5 bases at J, with 7 bases in the middle. The CDR3 runs to 11 residues. For the CDR3, the DNA is TGTGCCAGCAGGTTGGGTACTGAAGCTTTCTTT. This encodes CASRLGTEAFF.

The chain has TRBV5-6 and TRBJ1-1; 7 positions agree with TRBD1. V dropped 4 bases and J dropped 11; count of bases not matched to a gene: 14. CDR1 is SGHDT and CDR2 is YYEEEE in the germline V gene. The CDR3 covers 14 residues. The CDR3 nucleotides are TGTGCCAGCAGCCCAGTACAGGGGACTTGGGGGGCTTTCTTT. Translation: CASSPVQGTWGAFF.

This clone was seen more than once but under ten times. CDR3 residues: CASRLGKKTGVDGNQPQHF. The CDR3 DNA follows: TGTGCAAGTCGCTTAGGGAAGAAGACAGGGGTTGATGGCAATCAGCCCCAGCATTTT. The chain uses TRBV12-2 and TRBJ1-5; the table calls TRBD1, which could not be checked here. TRBV12-2 is termed a pseudogene. The CDR3 contains 19 residues.

The chain carries TRBV27 and TRBJ2-7; no definite D call. Trimming shortened V by 4 bases and J by 4 bases, and 17 bases separated the two germline ends. There are 15 residues in the CDR3. The germline gives CDR1 MNHEY, CDR2 SMNVEV (reference sequence). CDR3 amino acids: CASSSPRHVGYEQYF. The CDR3 DNA reads as TGTGCCAGCAGTTCGCCTCGACACGTTGGGTACGAGCAGTACTTC.

The chain carries TRBV6-1 and TRBJ2-7, with TRBD1 identical over 8 bases. CDR3 size: 15 residues. Germline V lookup: CDR1 MNHNS, CDR2 SASEGT. J lost 4 bases, V lost 6 bases, and 11 bases had no gene match. This chain's CDR3 is CASSLGTGLDYEQYF. Here the CDR3 DNA reads TGTGCCAGCAGCCTAGGGACAGGCCTCGATTACGAGCAGTACTTC.

This chain links TRBV7-2 with TRBJ2-7; 7 nucleotides agree with TRBD1. This CDR3 contains 14 residues. In germline, CDR1 is SGHTA, CDR2 FQGNSA. V lost 5 bases and J lost 5; bases outside the gene matches: 9. In DNA form, the CDR3 reads TGTGCCAGCAGCCGTCAGGGGGTGAGGAACGAGCAGTACTTC. It is translated as CASSRQGVRNEQYF.